The rows below give T cell receptor beta chains drawn from one sample of a study of T cell repertoires in cytomegalovirus infection. No antigen has been assigned to these receptors. From the reads, TCRdb called clonotypes with MiXCR, one entry per CDR3 protein. The sample yields hundreds of thousands of distinct CDR3 sequences, about 42% seen once. The sample consisted of cultured PBMCs, taken from culture after CMV antigen stimulation. The source is a human donor in good health (CMV status not recorded). Some clones in this sample may be carry-over from other donors' samples. CDR3s include the opening cysteine and the closing phenylalanine or tryptophan. D genes are given only for firm matches. Not every row has a clone size; where given, it reads once, few, many or a size class.

J gene: TRBJ2-1; V gene: TRBV7-9; clone size: few; D gene: -; CDR3 DNA: TGTGCCAGCAGCCCCGAAATGGGGAATGAGCAGTTCTTC; CDR3 protein: CASSPEMGNEQFF
J gene: TRBJ2-1; V gene: TRBV5-4; clone size: few; D gene: TRBD2; CDR3 DNA: TGTGCCAGCAGCTTGGCCGGCGGGGGTCCCTCCTACAATGAGCAGTTCTTC; CDR3 protein: CASSLAGGGPSYNEQFF
J gene: TRBJ2-7; V gene: TRBV7-6; clone size: -; D gene: TRBD1; CDR3 DNA: TGTGCCAGCAGCCAAGGGACAGGGGATTTCTACGAGCAGTACTTC; CDR3 protein: CASSQGTGDFYEQYF
J gene: TRBJ2-3; V gene: TRBV2; clone size: once; D gene: TRBD2; CDR3 DNA: TGTGCCAGCACCCCCTCACCGGGACTAAGGCGAGATACGCAGTATTTT; CDR3 protein: CASTPSPGLRRDTQYF
J gene: TRBJ1-5; V gene: TRBV5-6; clone size: -; D gene: TRBD1; CDR3 DNA: TGTGCCGGGGACAGGGGGCTTGATCAGCCCCAGCATTTT; CDR3 protein: CAGDRGLDQPQHF
J gene: TRBJ2-7; V gene: TRBV7-8; clone size: few; D gene: -; CDR3 DNA: TGTGCCAGCAGCCGCGGAGCGGACTACGAGCAGTACTTC; CDR3 protein: CASSRGADYEQYF
J gene: TRBJ2-3; V gene: TRBV24-1; clone size: -; D gene: -; CDR3 DNA: TGTGCCACCAGTGGACCCGACACAGATACGCAGTATTTT; CDR3 protein: CATSGPDTDTQYF
J gene: TRBJ2-3; V gene: TRBV20-1; clone size: -; D gene: TRBD2; CDR3 DNA: TGCAGTGCTAGCCCCACTAGCGGAAGCACAGATACGCAGTATTTT; CDR3 protein: CSASPTSGSTDTQYF
J gene: TRBJ1-1; V gene: TRBV7-2; clone size: many; D gene: -; CDR3 DNA: TGTGCCAGCAGCCCTCAGGGGTTGAACACTGAAGCTTTCTTT; CDR3 protein: CASSPQGLNTEAFF
J gene: TRBJ1-1; V gene: TRBV7-6; clone size: -; D gene: -; CDR3 DNA: TGTGCCAGCAGCTTAGGCAGGGACGGTTGGACTGAAGCTTTCTTT; CDR3 protein: CASSLGRDGWTEAFF
J gene: TRBJ2-3; V gene: TRBV5-4; clone size: few; D gene: TRBD2; CDR3 DNA: TGTGCCAGCAGCTTGAGCGGGATGAGCACAGATACGCAGTATTTT; CDR3 protein: CASSLSGMSTDTQYF
J gene: TRBJ2-7; V gene: TRBV7-2; clone size: few; D gene: -; CDR3 DNA: TGTGCCAGCAGCTTAATGCGGGGCACCCTTTACGAGCAGTACTTC; CDR3 protein: CASSLMRGTLYEQYF
J gene: TRBJ2-3; V gene: TRBV5-1; clone size: -; D gene: TRBD2; CDR3 DNA: TGCGCCAGCAGCCTACCCGCCGGGAGGATCACAGATACGCAGTATTTT; CDR3 protein: CASSLPAGRITDTQYF
J gene: TRBJ2-3; V gene: TRBV10-3; clone size: -; D gene: -; CDR3 DNA: TGTGCCATCAGTGAGTCGAGAGATACGCAGTATTTT; CDR3 protein: CAISESRDTQYF
J gene: TRBJ2-2; V gene: TRBV11-1; clone size: -; D gene: -; CDR3 DNA: TGTGCCAGCAGCTCTAGGGTGGGACACCCCACCGGGGAGCTGTTTTTT; CDR3 protein: CASSSRVGHPTGELFF
J gene: TRBJ2-7; V gene: TRBV7-2; clone size: few; D gene: -; CDR3 DNA: TGTGCCAGCAGCTCCACTATTCCCTACGAGCAGTACTTC; CDR3 protein: CASSSTIPYEQYF
J gene: TRBJ1-2; V gene: TRBV7-2; clone size: many; D gene: -; CDR3 DNA: TGTGCCAGCAGCTTAGCGGGCATCTTGGGTGGCTACACCTTC; CDR3 protein: CASSLAGILGGYTF
J gene: TRBJ1-5; V gene: TRBV4-1; clone size: -; D gene: TRBD1; CDR3 DNA: TGCGCCAGCAGCCAACCCACGGGGCAGGGGGTTCAGCCCCAGCATTTT; CDR3 protein: CASSQPTGQGVQPQHF
J gene: TRBJ2-3; V gene: TRBV2; clone size: -; D gene: TRBD1; CDR3 DNA: TGTGCCAGCAGTGAAGCGGACAGGGGCACAGATACGCAGTATTTT; CDR3 protein: CASSEADRGTDTQYF
J gene: TRBJ2-3; V gene: TRBV7-2; clone size: few; D gene: TRBD2; CDR3 DNA: TGTGCCAGCAACCAACGACTAGCGGGGGTAGATACGCAGTATTTT; CDR3 protein: CASNQRLAGVDTQYF
J gene: TRBJ2-1; V gene: TRBV7-6; clone size: -; D gene: -; CDR3 DNA: TGTGCCAGCAGCGCCCGGGACTGGCACAATGAGCAGTTCTTC; CDR3 protein: CASSARDWHNEQFF
J gene: TRBJ2-3; V gene: TRBV19; clone size: -; D gene: -; CDR3 DNA: TGTGCCAGTAGTATCTTCGACAGGGAGGCAGATACGCAGTATTTT; CDR3 protein: CASSIFDREADTQYF
J gene: TRBJ2-1; V gene: TRBV9; clone size: -; D gene: TRBD1; CDR3 DNA: TGTGCCAGCAGCGTAGCGACAGGGGCTTACAATGAGCAGTTCTTC; CDR3 protein: CASSVATGAYNEQFF
J gene: TRBJ2-4; V gene: TRBV6-1; clone size: few; D gene: -; CDR3 DNA: TGTGCCAGCAGCCGCCCGGGCTATGGAAACATTCAGTACTTC; CDR3 protein: CASSRPGYGNIQYF
J gene: TRBJ2-4; V gene: TRBV7-2; clone size: few; D gene: TRBD2; CDR3 DNA: TGTGCCAGCAGCTTAGGGGGACTAGCGGTAGCCAAAAACATTCAGTACTTC; CDR3 protein: CASSLGGLAVAKNIQYF
J gene: TRBJ2-7; V gene: TRBV20-1; clone size: few; D gene: -; CDR3 DNA: TGCAGTGCCGCCCGTCAGGGCTCCGAGCAGTACTTC; CDR3 protein: CSAARQGSEQYF
J gene: TRBJ2-7; V gene: TRBV14; clone size: -; D gene: TRBD1; CDR3 DNA: TGTGCCAGCAGCCCGGACAGGTTGGAGCAGTACTTC; CDR3 protein: CASSPDRLEQYF
J gene: TRBJ2-7; V gene: TRBV6-8; clone size: once; D gene: -; CDR3 DNA: TGTGCCAGCAGCCGAGACAGGATCGCAGATCAGTACTTC; CDR3 protein: CASSRDRIADQYF
J gene: TRBJ1-6; V gene: TRBV7-6; clone size: -; D gene: -; CDR3 DNA: TGTGCCAGCAGCTTAGGGGAAAGTTCACCCCTCCACTTT; CDR3 protein: CASSLGESSPLHF
J gene: TRBJ2-1; V gene: TRBV7-2; clone size: few; D gene: TRBD2; CDR3 DNA: TGTGCCAGCGCCGCGGGGGGGGGGATATACAATGAGCAGTTCTTC; CDR3 protein: CASAAGGGIYNEQFF
J gene: TRBJ1-2; V gene: TRBV20-1; clone size: few; D gene: -; CDR3 DNA: TGCAGTGCTACAAACCCTCCGGGACCTTTGTTACATGGCTACACCTTC; CDR3 protein: CSATNPPGPLLHGYTF
J gene: TRBJ1-1; V gene: TRBV12-5; clone size: -; D gene: TRBD1; CDR3 DNA: TGTGCTAGTGGCCCCTCCGGGACAGGGGGCAAAGCTTTCTTT; CDR3 protein: CASGPSGTGGKAFF
J gene: TRBJ2-1; V gene: TRBV7-2; clone size: -; D gene: -; CDR3 DNA: TGTGCCAGCAGCTTATTTGGTCTGTACAATGAGCAGTTCTTC; CDR3 protein: CASSLFGLYNEQFF
J gene: TRBJ1-3; V gene: TRBV10-3; clone size: -; D gene: -; CDR3 DNA: TGTGCCATCAGTCTCGGGGGGTACTCTGGAAACACCATATATTTT; CDR3 protein: CAISLGGYSGNTIYF
J gene: TRBJ1-5; V gene: TRBV11-2; clone size: few; D gene: -; CDR3 DNA: TGTGCCAGCAGCTTAGATGGACAAGTCAATCAGCCCCAGCATTTT; CDR3 protein: CASSLDGQVNQPQHF
J gene: TRBJ2-1; V gene: TRBV15; clone size: -; D gene: -; CDR3 DNA: TGTGCCACCAGCAGGACCTCCTACAATGAGCAGTTCTTC; CDR3 protein: CATSRTSYNEQFF
J gene: TRBJ2-5; V gene: TRBV11-2; clone size: few; D gene: TRBD2; CDR3 DNA: TGTGCCAGCAGCTTAGATGTCGGGAGCGGGAGTTGGAAGACCCAGTACTTC; CDR3 protein: CASSLDVGSGSWKTQYF
J gene: TRBJ2-7; V gene: TRBV27; clone size: -; D gene: TRBD2; CDR3 DNA: TGTGCCAGCAGTATCCGGGATCGGGGGGACGAGCAGTACTTC; CDR3 protein: CASSIRDRGDEQYF
J gene: TRBJ1-2; V gene: TRBV28; clone size: many; D gene: -; CDR3 DNA: TGTGCCAGCAGTTTATGGTTGGGGGGCCCTGGCTACACCTTC; CDR3 protein: CASSLWLGGPGYTF
J gene: TRBJ2-7; V gene: TRBV9; clone size: -; D gene: TRBD2; CDR3 DNA: TGTGCCAGCAGCGTTAATGGGGACTATCCCTACGAGCAGTACTTC; CDR3 protein: CASSVNGDYPYEQYF